The 10 T cell receptor beta chains listed next were all sequenced from one sample in a study of OX40 agonist ivuxolimab in advanced cancers. This table comes from immunoSEQ multiplex PCR, and its TCRdb copy is limited to in-frame clones, with some not included. The sample consists of 77,000 or so clones, around 85% of them appearing once. The sample here was CD4+ or CD8+ T cells sorted from blood, taken in a trial of the OX40 agonist ivuxolimab. These receptors were taken from an adult with an advanced solid tumor such as melanoma, head and neck, liver or kidney cancer.

This clone turned up a few times. The chain combines TRBV7-9 with TRBJ1-1; the D gene is possibly TRBD1 (5 bases). The CDR3 loop spans 14 amino acids. Deletions cut 8 bases from V and 3 bases from J, with 16 bases between. Per the germline V gene, CDR1 is SEHNR and CDR2 is FQNEAQ (reference sequence). Written as DNA, the CDR3 is TGTGCCAGCCGGGCAGGAGTGGGACACACTGAAGCTTTCTTT. This codes for CASRAGVGHTEAFF.

This clone was counted a few times. This rearrangement joins TRBV30 to TRBJ1-5, with D possibly being TRBD1 (6 bases). Germline V gene lookup returns CDR1 GTSNPN and CDR2 SVGIG (reference sequence). The ends were cut back, 5 bases at V and 6 bases at J, with 11 bases in the middle. This CDR3 spans 12 amino acids. In DNA form, the CDR3 reads TGTGCCTGGGCCGAGGGGGGTCAGCCCCAGCATTTT. This gives the protein CAWAEGGQPQHF.

This clone was observed once. V gene TRBV5-3 combines with J gene TRBJ1-1, with D maybe TRBD1 (6 bases). TRBV5-3 is given ORF status, its function remaining uncertain. V dropped 8 bases and J dropped 11 bases, with 19 bases sitting between them. CDR3 length equals 12 residues. The CDR3 DNA sequence: TGTGCCAGCAGCGACTACCCAGGGGTGGCTTTCTTT. Protein sequence: CASSDYPGVAFF.

To note about this clone: The junction shows a germline mismatch at one end, possibly a read error. The chain employs TRBV5-6 and TRBJ2-7, with TRBD2 matching over 7 bases. This CDR3 is built from 15 residues. The V gene's germline CDR1 is SGHDT and CDR2 YYEEEE. CDR3: CASSLGAGRTAGGGF. DNA of the CDR3: TGTGCCAGCAGCTTGGGGGCCGGACGGACGGCTGGGGGAGGGTTC.

The rearrangement joins TRBV7-3 to TRBJ2-1; D might be TRBD2 (6 bases). Germline CDR1 SGHTA, CDR2 FQGTGA. This CDR3 has 15 amino acids. The ends were cut back, 5 bases at V and 6 bases at J, with 17 bases in the middle. The CDR3 is CASSDPGLSRNEQFF. For the CDR3, the DNA is TGTGCCAGCAGCGATCCGGGACTGTCACGCAATGAGCAGTTCTTC.

This clone was detected only a few times. The rearrangement joins TRBV5-5 to TRBJ2-7, with 11 nucleotides matching TRBD2. Germline lookup yields CDR1 SGHKS and CDR2 YYEKEE (reference sequence). CDR3 size: 14 residues. J was trimmed by 4 bases and V by 6 bases; bases with no gene match: 6. The CDR3 sequence is CASNRLAGNYEQYF. As DNA, the CDR3 is TGTGCCAGCAATCGACTAGCGGGGAATTACGAGCAGTACTTC.

This sequence joins TRBV7-2 and TRBJ2-1, with D unclear. The V end lost 1 base, the J end lost 7 bases, and 11 bases lay between the germline ends. Germline V gene data show CDR1 as SGHTA and CDR2 as FQGNSA. The CDR3 sequence is 14 residues long. CDR3 sequence: CASSLDQVVNEQFF. Here the CDR3 DNA reads TGTGCCAGCAGCTTAGATCAGGTAGTGAATGAGCAGTTCTTC.

Comments on this clone: Different DNA sequences within this sample yield the same CDR3. V usage is TRBV18 and J usage is TRBJ2-5; no clear D gene. CDR1 and CDR2 (germline): KGHSH, LQKENI. The V and J ends lost 6 bases and 0 bases respectively, with 2 bases between them. This CDR3 comprises 11 residues. CDR3 residues: CASSYQETQYF. The CDR3 coding sequence is TGTGCCAGCTCCTACCAAGAGACCCAGTACTTC.

The chain is built from TRBV18 and TRBJ2-5, with D hard to call. Germline loops: CDR1 KGHSH, CDR2 LQKENI. Between the trimmed V and J ends, which lost 0 bases and 2 bases, there was a span of 10 bases. The CDR3 consists of 15 residues. CDR3 sequence: CASSPPPPEQETQYF. As DNA, the CDR3 is TGTGCCAGCTCACCACCGCCGCCTGAACAAGAGACCCAGTACTTC. Based on the CDR3 plus reference TRBV18 and TRBJ2-5, the full variable domain is NAGVMQNPRHLVRRRGQEARLRCSPMKGHSHVYWYRQLPEEGLKFMVYLQKENIIDESGMPKERFSAEFPKEGPSILRIQQVVRGDSAAYFCASSPPPPEQETQYFGPGTRLLVL.

The V and J genes are TRBV5-1 and TRBJ2-1, with 9 bases matching TRBD1. Germline values: CDR1 SGHRS, CDR2 YFSETQ. The trim removed 3 bases at V and 4 bases at J, leaving 14 bases unmatched. The CDR3 is 18 amino acids. The CDR3 loop is CASSSQGARFYPYNEQFF. CDR3 DNA sequence: TGCGCCAGCAGCTCACAGGGGGCGCGTTTCTATCCGTACAATGAGCAGTTCTTC.